One and the same sample provided the 13 T cell receptor beta chains below, sequenced in a study of blood T cell repertoires in COVID-19. Clones were sequenced by immunoSEQ multiplex PCR, and TCRdb holds only the in-frame ones, with some missing. The data hold fewer than 350,000 clones, with approximately 90% observed a single time. The sequencing input was PBMCs or T cells enriched from blood (not recorded which). The receptors here all came from a woman aged 55-70 years in a cohort exposed to, infected with or recovered from COVID-19 (not recorded which).

The chain joins TRBV7-3 to TRBJ1-2; 8 bases map to TRBD1. The V segment lost 5 bases and the J segment 8 bases; nucleotides outside the gene matches: 10. In germline, CDR1 is SGHTA, CDR2 FQGTGA. This CDR3 is built from 14 residues. The CDR3 loop reads CASSPSGTGGGYTF. CDR3 nucleotide sequence: TGTGCCAGCAGCCCCTCCGGGACAGGTGGCGGCTACACCTTC.

The V call is TRBV11-2, the J call TRBJ1-2; D unclear. Germline lookup yields CDR1 SGHAT and CDR2 FQNNGV. This CDR3 comprises 13 residues. V lost 4 bases to trimming and J lost 1 base, with 7 bases between them. The chain's CDR3 is CASSYSHNYGYTF. For the CDR3, the DNA is TGTGCCAGCAGCTATTCCCATAACTATGGCTACACCTTC.

The chain combines TRBV7-3 with TRBJ2-1; D might be TRBD2 (5 bases). From germline, CDR1 is SGHTA and CDR2 FQGTGA. Trimming left V 3 bases short and J 6 bases short, with 6 bases between. This CDR3 spans 12 amino acids. CDR3 nucleotides: TGTGCCAGCAGCTTTGAGGGCAATGAGCAGTTCTTC. Its translation: CASSFEGNEQFF.

The chain recombines TRBV4-1 with TRBJ2-1, with D possibly TRBD2 on 5 matching bases. V shed 6 bases and J shed 4 bases, with 16 bases lying between them. The CDR3 has 15 residues. Germline assignment: CDR1 MGHRA and CDR2 YSYEKL. Here the CDR3 reads CASRSGGSAYNEQFF. CDR3 sequence (DNA): TGCGCCAGCAGATCCGGTGGTAGCGCTTACAATGAGCAGTTCTTC.

The chain employs TRBV18 and TRBJ1-6; 10 nucleotides align to TRBD1. The germline CDR1 and CDR2 sequences are KGHSH and LQKENI. The CDR3 contains 17 residues. Trimming cost V 5 bases and J 1 base; bases outside gene matches: 5. The CDR3 nucleotides are TGTGCCAGCTCATCGCGACAGGGGGCATCCTATAATTCACCCCTCCACTTT. Its protein is CASSSRQGASYNSPLHF.

The V call is TRBV2, the J call TRBJ2-7, with D unresolved. Germline loops: CDR1 SNHLY, CDR2 FYNNEI. V dropped 6 bases and J dropped 2 bases, with 5 bases sitting between them. This CDR3 spans 11 amino acids. In nucleotides, the CDR3 is TGTGCCAGCAGGTCCACCTACGAGCAGTACTTC. This codes for CASRSTYEQYF.

V gene TRBV10-2 combines with J gene TRBJ2-1, with D unclear. This CDR3 is built from 10 residues. The germline CDR1 and CDR2 sequences are WSHSY and SAAADI. The V end was cut by 8 bases, the J end by 5 bases, with 4 bases between. As DNA, the CDR3 is TGCGCCAGCCGAGACAATGAGCAGTTCTTC. It yields the protein CASRDNEQFF.

The J gene is TRBJ1-1, the V gene TRBV5-1; TRBD1 matches 8 bases. Unmatched junction bases numbered 3, after V lost 1 base and J lost 4 bases. The germline V gene encodes CDR1 SGHRS and CDR2 YFSETQ. The CDR3 consists of 14 residues. In nucleotides, the CDR3 is TGCGCCAGCAGCTTGTGGACAGGGTCCACTGAAGCTTTCTTT. It codes for CASSLWTGSTEAFF.

The chain combines TRBV7-9 with TRBJ2-1; TRBD1 matches at 11 bases. The germline gives CDR1 SEHNR, CDR2 FQNEAQ (reference sequence). V dropped 11 bases and J dropped 12; count of bases not matched to a gene: 18. The CDR3 has 15 amino acids. The DNA for the CDR3 is TGTGCCTACATGAGTGGGACAGGGGGATCGTTAGGGCAGTTCTTC. It specifies CAYMSGTGGSLGQFF. Filled out from reference TRBV7-9 and TRBJ2-1, the complete variable domain reads DTGVSQNPRHKITKRGQNVTFRCDPISEHNRLYWYRQTLGQGPEFLTYFQNEAQLEKSRLLSDRFSAERPKGSFSTLEIQRTEQGDSAMYLCAYMSGTGGSLGQFFGPGTRLTVL.

This clone was seen a handful of times. The chain employs TRBV6-5 and TRBJ2-7; TRBD2 aligns across 9 bases. The germline CDR1 and CDR2 sequences are MNHEY and SVGAGI. After removal of 6 bases from V and 1 base from J, the junction contained 4 bases not matched to a gene. The CDR3 consists of 14 residues. Here the CDR3 DNA reads TGTGCCAGCAGGCTAGCGGGGCCGTCCTACGAGCAGTACTTC. This codes for CASRLAGPSYEQYF.

This clone is a singleton in its sample. V usage is TRBV6-5 and J usage is TRBJ1-4, with D uncertain. The V end was cut by 6 bases, the J end by 5 bases, with 7 bases between. The CDR3 totals 12 residues. CDR1 is MNHEY and CDR2 is SVGAGI in the germline V gene. CDR3 loop: CASSLVNEKLFF. CDR3 coding DNA: TGTGCCAGCAGCCTAGTGAATGAAAAACTGTTTTTT.

This chain joins TRBV28 and TRBJ1-3, with D perhaps TRBD1 (5 bases). CDR1 and CDR2 from the germline V gene are MDHEN and SYDVKM. Trimming removed 6 bases from V and 2 bases from J, with 11 bases in between. This CDR3 region has 14 residues. The CDR3, as DNA: TGTGCCAGCAGGTCCGGGGGGACTGGAAACACCATATATTTT. Its protein product is CASRSGGTGNTIYF.

The chain recombines TRBV28 with TRBJ1-2; maybe TRBD1 (6 bases). Trimming left V 3 bases short and J 4 bases short, with 18 bases between. The length of the CDR3 is 16 residues. Germline values: CDR1 MDHEN, CDR2 SYDVKM. CDR3 nucleotides: TGTGCCAGCAGTTTGGGCGGACAGCTAAATTCCTATGGCTACACCTTC. It yields the protein CASSLGGQLNSYGYTF.